This T cell receptor (beta chain) originates from a study of T-cell memory formation after mild COVID-19. TCRdb re-analysed the 5' RACE reads in MiXCR, keeping a single row per CDR3 protein. This table holds approximately 480,000 distinct CDR3 sequences, about 20% found once. This clonotype has only a few counts. Sequences were obtained from PBMCs or a T cell subset sorted from them (not recorded which). The receptor's source is an adult woman who had mild COVID-19 (a few samples of this study predate the infection). Cell type and time point are not known.

The CDR3 loop reads CASSRTSGSKETQYF. The CDR3 nucleotides are TGTGCCAGCAGCCGGACTAGCGGGAGTAAAGAGACCCAGTACTTC. This chain joins TRBV6-2 or TRBV6-3 and TRBJ2-5; 13 bases are a match to TRBD2. The CDR3 consists of 15 residues. V dropped 6 bases and J dropped 3; count of bases not matched to a gene: 4. In germline, CDR1 is MNHEY, CDR2 SVGEGT.